The TCR beta chain described here comes from a study of cytomegalovirus exposure and HLA in healthy donors (dated by TCRdb to the late 2010s). A note on the overall study: An earlier analysis of some 550 of the donors reported about 250 Gb of sequence data and roughly 110 million unique TCR beta sequences from some 180 million T cells. The later analysis used no new phenotypic data to find candidate immune exposures, relying instead on TCR beta sequences and their occurrence across donors. In addition to the first cohort of approximately 670 subjects, a separate validation cohort of 130 or so different subjects was used. High-throughput TCR immunosequencing, statistical association of individual TCRs with disease status, and machine learning were combined to predict cytomegalovirus infection status. Among roughly 400 genotyped donors of the cohort, an average of around 240,000 unique TCR beta nucleotide sequences was sequenced per donor, of which about 19% were non-productive. Of the roughly 410 genotyped donors, 81% were placed in the genetic ancestry cluster associated with self-reported Caucasian donors. The T cell repertoires of 550 to 850 subjects were profiled by immunosequencing and related to cytomegalovirus serostatus. The study aimed to test whether cataloging public T cell receptors could reveal signatures of past pathogen exposure. To study patterns of TCR occurrence, a later analysis re-analyzed previously published TCR beta repertoires from hundreds of donors and added high-resolution HLA genotyping. Class I and class II HLA loci were covered by the typing at four-digit resolution. An earlier analysis of fewer than 750 of the donors used high-throughput TCR beta sequencing to judge whether each TCR beta V gene segment behaved as functional or pseudogenic. Donor age, sex, ethnicity and CMV serostatus were compiled alongside the repertoire data. An early release that covered about 600 HLA-typed donors contained about 300 gigabases of sequencing data and 70 million to 100 million unique TCR sequences. A later genetic analysis used genome-wide SNP genotypes for about 65% of the 666 donors, treating that subset as a discovery cohort. Because of strong linkage in the cohort, a handful of DR-DQ haplotypes were treated as single units for association and clustering. Every discovery cohort repertoire had been produced on one sequencing platform. Typing coverage differed by locus: A, B, C, DRB1 and DQB1 were typed in roughly 620-630 donors, DQA1 in about 500, DPA1 in approximately 610, and DPB1 in roughly 450. On the study overall, not on this receptor specifically: When HLA alleles, especially DR and DQ, strongly co-occurred, attributing TCR associations to individual alleles was difficult. A further reported finding was that TCR beta sequences accurately predicted the HLA-A and HLA-B alleles for most subjects in the first cohort. In a later analysis, several top co-occurrence clusters were reported to appear linked to parvovirus B19, influenza, CMV and Epstein-Barr virus. In vitro tests confirmed that a few of the cytomegalovirus-associated TCR beta chains recognize cytomegalovirus antigens. A cluster of highly shared sequence variants was judged likely to represent a technical artifact of the sequencing pipeline. A later analysis associated 15,000 to 20,000 TCR beta sequences with specific HLA alleles at a false discovery rate of 0.05. A later analysis found that most CMV-associated TCR beta chains appeared HLA-restricted, with HLA associations seemingly driven largely by CMV exposure. In a later analysis, TCR association rates were found to vary across HLA loci, with the most associated TCRs seen for DRB1 alleles and the fewest for HLA-C alleles. Because HLA typing was unavailable for some donors at each locus, only the typed subset was used in association tests. Linkage disequilibrium might explain the correlated functional status among segregating V segments, but an unknown experimental factor could not be ruled out. The classifier was reported to diagnose cytomegalovirus status with high specificity and sensitivity in both the original and validation cohorts. An association between a missense DCLRE1C variant and V-gene and J-gene trimming of TCR beta chains was found in a later genetic analysis and replicated in an independent cohort. Compared with equally common non-associated chains, HLA-associated TCR beta chains in a later analysis were more clonally expanded and had lower generation probabilities. Across donors, most TCR sequences were observed very rarely, whereas some public TCRs were present in many individuals. A total of fewer than 200 TCR beta chains were listed by the study as associated with cytomegalovirus. Immune exposure information for the cohort was limited to CMV serostatus. Only TCR beta chains were sequenced in this cohort, and the absence of alpha or paired-chain data limited detectable features. Roughly uniform sequencing depth across donors was assumed in presence/absence analyses, although this assumption may not hold. In an earlier analysis of 587 of the donors, most TCR beta V segments appeared in productive rearrangements about 87% or about 30% of the time, broadly matching IMGT annotations. According to a later genetic analysis, donors in an Asian-associated ancestry cluster had fewer N-insertions in productive TCRs than the approximately 630-donor mean. The authors suggested that the approach could potentially be extended to other disease states and immunological phenotypes. Because counts were too low, 15 to 20 rarely observed V segments, including chromosome 9 orphons, were left out of the earlier analysis of approximately 580 of the donors.

As to this clone: Its antigen specificity is not known. No qualities accompany the bases; no much larger clone lies one base away.

In total, 630 or so healthy bone marrow donors made up the cohort. Cohort members were all nominally healthy when sampled, although unrecorded immune exposures were likely present. The donor was CMV seropositive and belonged to the group of 250 to 300 seropositive cohort members. A peripheral blood sample was provided by each donor, and peripheral blood mononuclear cells were used for TCR beta sequencing. Genomic DNA was extracted from the blood cell samples with the Qiagen DNeasy Blood Extraction Kit. Libraries were made using the immunoSEQ multiplex PCR assay. For the multiplex PCR, a mixture combining 60 forward primers for TCR Vbeta segments and 13 reverse primers for TCR Jbeta segments was used. A multiplex PCR assay on genomic DNA amplified the CDR3 region of rearranged TCR beta genes. The amplified TCR beta libraries were sequenced on the Illumina HiSeq System as 87-base-pair reads. Per the source publication's procedure: A later analysis counted around 72 million unique TCR beta chains across the 666 repertoires, and around 9.9 million of these chains were shared by at least two donors. Raw reads were error-corrected and collapsed into unique sequences with a nearest-neighbor algorithm that merged closely related sequences to remove PCR and sequencing errors. CDR3 sequences were aligned to IMGT reference sequences to assign V, D and J gene segments. For a sequence to be retained, at least a six-nucleotide match to both a V gene segment and a J gene segment was required. A rearrangement counted as productive if the CDR3 had no stop codons and remained in frame with V and J, and every other rearrangement counted as non-productive. Following IMGT convention, CDR3 was defined as the stretch from the second conserved V-encoded cysteine up to the conserved J-encoded phenylalanine. The earlier analysis of some 550 of the donors excluded any sequence lacking an unambiguous match to a single V gene segment. In an earlier analysis of a few hundred of the donors, V segments were called functional above 56.7% productive rearrangements and were called segregating when the between-donor standard deviation exceeded 5%. A statistical classification framework was built for diagnosing cytomegalovirus status from the catalog of TCR beta chain sequences. A later analysis assigned V and J genes by comparing TCR nucleotide sequences with IMGT/GENE-DB human TR gene sequences. Using the TCRdist pipeline, a later analysis assigned CDR3 sequences along with most-parsimonious VDJ recombination scenarios. In a later analysis, each TCR beta chain was defined by its CDR3 amino acid sequence together with its V-gene family, and reads without a unique V-gene family were excluded. To address suspected cross-contamination and a sequencing artifact, a later analysis removed a few hundred highly shared, low-generation-probability nucleotide sequences. For each public chain, a later analysis derived a clonal expansion index from normalized ranks of inferred template counts within each repertoire. In a later analysis, generation probabilities were computed with a VDJ recombination model fitted to out-of-frame rearrangements, and the resulting probabilities were checked against IGoR. In a later analysis, TCR-TCR, TCR-HLA and TCR-CMV co-occurrence was scored with hypergeometric tests, and a repertoire-size bias correction was applied to TCR pairs. In a later analysis, false discovery rates were estimated by permuting HLA or CMV assignments 20 times. In a later analysis, co-occurring TCRs were grouped using DBSCAN, with TCRdist sequence similarity added in when clustering inside HLA-allele-positive subsets. Repertoires with fewer than 30,000 or more than 120,000 public chains were left out of co-occurrence clustering, as were five repertoires with anomalous nucleotide sharing. TCRdb re-hosts the immuneACCESS table, in-frame sequences only. Its copies lack some clones; in the studies checked, an unresolved V gene accounts for under half of them, and the cause for the rest is not known. That table supplies the V and J calls and clone size; D and trimming were determined from the DNA. In this sample the table shows roughly 160,000 clones, around 84% of which occur a single time. The leading ten clones occupy 8.5% of the sample.

Sequencing was carried out using PBMCs. This TCR was recovered from a male donor in good health and CMV-seropositive.

Read as DNA, the sequence is TGTGCCAGCAGCCTCGGACAGATGAACACTGAAGCTTTCTTT. Its protein is CASSLGQMNTEAFF. Recombination joined TRBV6-5 with TRBJ1-1, with a tentative D gene TRBD1 over 6 matching bases. V and J are truncated by 6 bases and 0 bases respectively, leaving an intervening sequence of 11 bases. Its CDR3 holds 14 amino acids, cysteine through phenylalanine. Kept here is only the CDR3 DNA, which spans 42 bases and is read in frame from base 1. The germline V gene provides CDR1 MNHEY and CDR2 SVGAGI.